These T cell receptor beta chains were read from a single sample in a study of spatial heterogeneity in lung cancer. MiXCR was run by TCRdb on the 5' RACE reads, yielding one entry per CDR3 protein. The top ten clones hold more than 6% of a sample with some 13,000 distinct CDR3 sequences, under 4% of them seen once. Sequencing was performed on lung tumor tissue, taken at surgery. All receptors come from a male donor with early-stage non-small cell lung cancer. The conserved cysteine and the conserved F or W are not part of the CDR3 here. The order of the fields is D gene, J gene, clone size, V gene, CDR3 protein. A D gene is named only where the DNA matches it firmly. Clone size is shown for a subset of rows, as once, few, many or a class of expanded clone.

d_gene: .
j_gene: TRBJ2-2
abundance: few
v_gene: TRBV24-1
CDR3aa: ATSDLELRCGGELF

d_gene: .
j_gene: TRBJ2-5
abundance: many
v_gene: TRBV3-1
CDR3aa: ASSQTGWAFETQY

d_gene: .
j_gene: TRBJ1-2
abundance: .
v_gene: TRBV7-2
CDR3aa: ASSPSGQHYGYT

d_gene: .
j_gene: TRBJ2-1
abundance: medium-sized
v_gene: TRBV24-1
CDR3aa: ATGGPLDEQF

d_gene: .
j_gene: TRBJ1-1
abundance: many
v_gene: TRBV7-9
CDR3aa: ASSLMVLRDNTEAF

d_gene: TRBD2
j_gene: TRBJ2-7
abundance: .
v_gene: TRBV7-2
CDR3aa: ASSLKRSGPSGNYEQY

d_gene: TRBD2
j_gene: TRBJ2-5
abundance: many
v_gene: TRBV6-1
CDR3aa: ASSPTWGSGYQETQY

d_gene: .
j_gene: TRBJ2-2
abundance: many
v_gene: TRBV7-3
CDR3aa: ASRAQNTGELF

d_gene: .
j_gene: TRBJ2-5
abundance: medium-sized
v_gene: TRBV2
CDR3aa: ASSERNGGVQETQY

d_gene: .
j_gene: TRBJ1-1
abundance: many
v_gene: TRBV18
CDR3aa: ASSPSEATEAF

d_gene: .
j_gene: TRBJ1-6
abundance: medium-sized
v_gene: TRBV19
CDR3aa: ASSDGLARGSPLH

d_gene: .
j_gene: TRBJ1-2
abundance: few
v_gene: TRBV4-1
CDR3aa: ASSQDLGASNYGYT

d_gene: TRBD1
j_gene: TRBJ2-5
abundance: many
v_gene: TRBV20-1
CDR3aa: SARKGAQETQY

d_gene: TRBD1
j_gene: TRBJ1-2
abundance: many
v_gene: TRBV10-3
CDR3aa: AIRGQGKSNGYT

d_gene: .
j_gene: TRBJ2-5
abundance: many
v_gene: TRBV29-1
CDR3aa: SVGMGLGTQY

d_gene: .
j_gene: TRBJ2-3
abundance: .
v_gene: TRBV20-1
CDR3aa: SARDQGGRTDTQY

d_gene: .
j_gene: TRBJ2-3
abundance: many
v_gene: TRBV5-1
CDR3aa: ASSFPGADTQY

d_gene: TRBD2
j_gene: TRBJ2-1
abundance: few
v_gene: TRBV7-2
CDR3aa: ASSLGGAGGAASEQF

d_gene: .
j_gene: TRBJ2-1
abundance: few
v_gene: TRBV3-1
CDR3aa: ASSQGREQF

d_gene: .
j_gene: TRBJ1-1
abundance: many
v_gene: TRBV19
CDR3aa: ASSPTGFCTEAF

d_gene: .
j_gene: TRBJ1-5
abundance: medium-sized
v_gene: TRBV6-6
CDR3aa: ASSPPGQSYQPQH

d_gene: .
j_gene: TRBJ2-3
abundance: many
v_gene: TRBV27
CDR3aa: ASSPLGGGGTDTQY

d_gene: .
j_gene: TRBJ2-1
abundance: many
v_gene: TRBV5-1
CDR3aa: ASSLSPPHGASYNEQF

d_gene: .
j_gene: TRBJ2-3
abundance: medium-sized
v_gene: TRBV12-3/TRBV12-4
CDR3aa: ASSPTGDTQY

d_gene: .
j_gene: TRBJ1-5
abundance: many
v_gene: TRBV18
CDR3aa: ASSPQGSNQPQH

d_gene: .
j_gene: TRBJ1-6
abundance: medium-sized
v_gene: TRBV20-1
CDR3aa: SAPEKPGLHNSPLH

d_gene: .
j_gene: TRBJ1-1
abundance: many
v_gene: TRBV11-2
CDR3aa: ASSRGGLTEAF

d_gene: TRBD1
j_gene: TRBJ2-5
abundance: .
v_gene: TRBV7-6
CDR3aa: ASSFETGDRGQETQY

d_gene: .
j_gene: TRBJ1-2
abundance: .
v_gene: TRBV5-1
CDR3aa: ASSIRPAEGGYT

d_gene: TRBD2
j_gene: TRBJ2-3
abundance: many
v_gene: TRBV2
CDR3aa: ASSAGTSGLTDTQY

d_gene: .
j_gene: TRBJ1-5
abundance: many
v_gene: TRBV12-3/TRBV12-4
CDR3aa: ASRRGFNQPQH

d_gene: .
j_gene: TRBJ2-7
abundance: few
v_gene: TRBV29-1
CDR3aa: SVLRDSCSEQY

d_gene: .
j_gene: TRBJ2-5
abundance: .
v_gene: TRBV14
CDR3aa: ASSQTPVQETQY

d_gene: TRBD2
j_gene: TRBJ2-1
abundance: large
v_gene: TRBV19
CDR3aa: ASRVDGGSSYNEQF

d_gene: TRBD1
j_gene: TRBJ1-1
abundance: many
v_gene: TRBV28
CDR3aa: ASKGLQGAQRVTEAF